Shown below are 10 T cell receptor beta chains from a single sample sequenced in a study of T-cell reconstitution after alpha-beta-depleted transplantation in children. Unique molecular identifiers were incorporated into the prepared TCRbeta library. TCRdb redid the calling of the PCR reads with MiXCR, one entry per CDR3 protein. The sample consists of over 150,000 distinct CDR3 sequences, roughly 6.6% of them appearing once. The sample here was PBMCs, taken before TCRalphabeta/CD19-depleted stem cell transplant. Source of these receptors: a boy under 10 years old with acute lymphoblastic leukemia, due to receive a stem cell transplant.

This clonotype was seen repeatedly, ten times or more. The chain carries TRBV9 and TRBJ2-1, with 8 bases aligning to TRBD2. From germline, CDR1 is SGDLS and CDR2 YYNGEE. The CDR3 length is 14 residues. V lost 3 bases, J lost 5 bases, and 4 bases stayed unmatched. The CDR3 DNA reads TGTGCCAGCAGCGGGACTAGCCCACACAATGAGCAGTTCTTC. The encoded protein is CASSGTSPHNEQFF. The full variable domain, with the rest looked up from reference TRBV9 and TRBJ2-1, is DSGVTQTPKHLITATGQRVTLRCSPRSGDLSVYWYQQSLDQGLQFLIQYYNGEERAKGNILERFSAQQFPDLHSELNLSSLELGDSALYFCASSGTSPHNEQFFGPGTRLTVL.

This clonotype was counted ten times or more. This chain joins TRBV12-3 or TRBV12-4 and TRBJ2-5, with D maybe TRBD2 (6 bases). This CDR3 region has 13 residues. The germline V and J ends were trimmed by 3 bases and 5 bases, with 10 bases remaining between them. The CDR3 DNA sequence: TGTGCCAGCAGTTTGCGGGGTGGGGAGACCCAGTACTTC. It codes for CASSLRGGETQYF.

At least ten counts were recorded for this clonotype. V is TRBV3-1 and J is TRBJ2-3; 7 bases match TRBD1. The germline gives CDR1 LGHDT, CDR2 YNNKEL (reference sequence). This CDR3 is built from 13 residues. The junction had 7 bases not matched to a gene; V was cut back by 2 bases and J by 11 bases. This chain's CDR3 is CASSQYRGPKQYF. For the CDR3, the DNA is TGTGCCAGCAGCCAATATAGGGGGCCGAAGCAGTATTTT.

This clonotype was seen many times. This chain joins TRBV3-1 and TRBJ1-4, with D hard to call. Per germline, CDR1 LGHDT and CDR2 YNNKEL (reference sequence). The CDR3 length is 12 residues. V shed 4 bases and J shed 7 bases, with 7 bases lying between them. The chain's CDR3 is CASSPNSEKLFF. The CDR3 DNA follows: TGTGCCAGCAGCCCTAACTCTGAAAAACTGTTTTTT.

This clonotype was seen repeatedly, ten times or more. The V call is TRBV7-2, the J call TRBJ2-4; D gene uncertain. Trimming shortened V by 6 bases and J by 0 bases, and 9 bases separated the two germline ends. The CDR3 is 14 amino acids. Germline V gene lookup returns CDR1 SGHTA and CDR2 FQGNSA. CDR3 residues: CASSKTVAKNIQYF. The CDR3 DNA sequence: TGTGCCAGCAGTAAGACCGTAGCCAAAAACATTCAGTACTTC.

In its sample, this clonotype was seen a few times. The CDR3, as DNA: TGTGCCAGCAGCCCGCTCACAGGGTACTCCTACGAGCAGTACTTC. This codes for CASSPLTGYSYEQYF. The J gene is TRBJ2-7, the V gene TRBV7-8; D is possibly TRBD1 (6 bases). Looked up from germline, CDR1 is SGHVS and CDR2 is FQNEAQ. Between the trimmed V and J ends, which lost 5 bases and 0 bases, there was a span of 14 bases. The CDR3 has 15 residues.

This clonotype was found many times. This chain links TRBV29-1 with TRBJ2-1, with TRBD2 matching over 8 bases. V lost 0 bases to trimming and J lost 4 bases; unmatched junction nucleotides: 8. There are 16 residues in the CDR3. Germline V gene sequence: CDR1 SQVTM, CDR2 ANQGSEA. The CDR3 is CSVEDRGTGGYNEQFF. The DNA of the CDR3 is TGCAGCGTTGAAGATAGAGGGACGGGAGGGTACAATGAGCAGTTCTTC.

This clonotype was detected only a few times. The chain uses TRBV7-8 and TRBJ2-2; D tentatively fits TRBD1 or TRBD2 (5 bases each). CDR3 length: 15 amino acids. Per germline, CDR1 SGHVS and CDR2 FQNEAQ. Trimming stripped 5 bases from V and 6 bases from J, with 16 bases between. CDR3 amino acids: CASSPGAKTPGELFF. CDR3 in DNA: TGTGCCAGCAGCCCCGGGGCCAAAACCCCCGGGGAGCTGTTTTTT.

This clonotype was counted at least ten times. The chain employs TRBV6-2 or TRBV6-3 and TRBJ2-1, with D possibly TRBD2 on 6 matching bases. Germline V gene lookup returns CDR1 MNHEY and CDR2 SVGEGT. Trimming took 9 bases from V and 7 from J, leaving 19 bases between them. The CDR3 has 14 amino acids. The CDR3, as DNA: TGTGCCAGTATGCTAGATGGGGGGTGGAATGAGCAGTTCTTC. This gives the protein CASMLDGGWNEQFF.

The chain uses TRBV28 and TRBJ2-4; 7 bases are a match to TRBD2. Losses at the gene ends were 4 bases for V and 6 bases for J; bases not matched to a gene: 6. CDR3 length: 14 amino acids. The V gene's germline CDR1 is MDHEN and CDR2 SYDVKM. CDR3 in amino acids: CASSSPGGRNIQYF. The CDR3 nucleotides read TGTGCCAGCAGTTCGCCGGGCGGGAGAAACATTCAGTACTTC.